The clone carrying this T cell receptor (beta chain) turned up a few times. Its specificity is not known. Time point given: sample taken at primary tumor resection. Whole RNA, isolated from tumor, nontumor lung or frozen PBMC, was sequenced without prior sorting. These data belong to a study of spatial heterogeneity in lung cancer. Study-wide findings and caveats: More often at tumor resection than at routine follow-up, ubiquitous expanded tumor TCRs were detected in the blood.

CDR1 is SGHAT and CDR2 is FQNNGV in the germline V gene. The germline V and J ends were trimmed by 6 bases and 8 bases, with 10 bases remaining between them. CDR3 length: 11 residues. TCRdb used MiXCR to reprocess the 5' RACE reads, holding one entry per CDR3 protein. The table lists about 36,000 distinct CDR3 sequences, 4% to 6% of them singletons. The rearrangement joins TRBV11-2 to TRBJ1-2; weak D call: TRBD1 (5 bases). Sequencing used PBMCs, obtained at surgery. The TCR sequence derives from a female donor with early-stage non-small cell lung cancer. In DNA form, the CDR3 reads TGTGCCAGCAGTTCAGGGCTAGGCTACACCTTC. It specifies CASSSGLGYTF.